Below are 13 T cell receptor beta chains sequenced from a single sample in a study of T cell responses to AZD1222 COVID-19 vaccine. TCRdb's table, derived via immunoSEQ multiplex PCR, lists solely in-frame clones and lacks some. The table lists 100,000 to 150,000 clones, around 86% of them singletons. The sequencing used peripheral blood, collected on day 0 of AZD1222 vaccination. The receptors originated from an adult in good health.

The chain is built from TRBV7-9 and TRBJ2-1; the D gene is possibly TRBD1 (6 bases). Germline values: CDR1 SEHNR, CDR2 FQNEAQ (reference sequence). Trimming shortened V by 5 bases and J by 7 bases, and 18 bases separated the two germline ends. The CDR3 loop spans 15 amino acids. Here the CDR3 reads CASSLRGTQWNEQFF. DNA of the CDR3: TGTGCCAGCAGCCTTCGTGGGACACAGTGGAATGAGCAGTTCTTC.

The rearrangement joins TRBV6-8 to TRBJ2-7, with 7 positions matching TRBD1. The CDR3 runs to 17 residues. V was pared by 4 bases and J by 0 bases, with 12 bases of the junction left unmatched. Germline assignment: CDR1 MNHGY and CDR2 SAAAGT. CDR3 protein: CASSLPPPQGLSYEQYF. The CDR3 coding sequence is TGTGCCAGCAGTTTACCCCCACCACAGGGGCTCTCCTACGAGCAGTACTTC.

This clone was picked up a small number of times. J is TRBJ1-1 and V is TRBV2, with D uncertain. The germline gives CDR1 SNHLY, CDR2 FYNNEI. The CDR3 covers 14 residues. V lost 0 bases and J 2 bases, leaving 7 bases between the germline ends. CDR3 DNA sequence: TGTGCCAGCAGTGAAGCTCCGGTAAACACTGAAGCTTTCTTT. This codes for CASSEAPVNTEAFF.

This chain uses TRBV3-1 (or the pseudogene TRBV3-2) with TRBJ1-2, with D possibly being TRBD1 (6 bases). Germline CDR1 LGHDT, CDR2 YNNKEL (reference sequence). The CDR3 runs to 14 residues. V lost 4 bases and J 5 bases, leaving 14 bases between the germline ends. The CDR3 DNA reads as TGTGCCAGCAGCCCCGGCAGGGGATTATATGGCTACACCTTC. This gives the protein CASSPGRGLYGYTF.

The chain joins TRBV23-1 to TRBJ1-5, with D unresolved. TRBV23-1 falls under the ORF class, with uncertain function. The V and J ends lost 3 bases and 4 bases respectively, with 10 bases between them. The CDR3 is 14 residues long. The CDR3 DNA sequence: TGCGCCAGCAGTCACTCCGGGAAGAATCAGCCCCAGCATTTT. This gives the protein CASSHSGKNQPQHF.

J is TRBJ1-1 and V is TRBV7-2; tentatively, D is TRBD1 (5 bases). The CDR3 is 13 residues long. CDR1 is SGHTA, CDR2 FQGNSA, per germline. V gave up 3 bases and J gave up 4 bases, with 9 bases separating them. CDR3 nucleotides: TGTGCCAGCAGCTTCCCAGGGCCCACTGAAGCTTTCTTT. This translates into CASSFPGPTEAFF.

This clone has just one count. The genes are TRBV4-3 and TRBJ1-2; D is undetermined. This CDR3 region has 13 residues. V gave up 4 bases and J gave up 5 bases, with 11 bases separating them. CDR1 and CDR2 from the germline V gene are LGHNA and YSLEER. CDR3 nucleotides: TGCGCCAGCAGCCCCTCGGGGAATTATGGCTACACCTTC. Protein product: CASSPSGNYGYTF.

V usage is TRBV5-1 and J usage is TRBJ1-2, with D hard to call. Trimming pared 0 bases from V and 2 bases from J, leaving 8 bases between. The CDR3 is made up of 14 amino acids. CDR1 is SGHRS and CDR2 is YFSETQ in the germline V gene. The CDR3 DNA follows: TGCGCCAGCAGCTTGGGGGGAGAGAACTATGGCTACACCTTC. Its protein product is CASSLGGENYGYTF.

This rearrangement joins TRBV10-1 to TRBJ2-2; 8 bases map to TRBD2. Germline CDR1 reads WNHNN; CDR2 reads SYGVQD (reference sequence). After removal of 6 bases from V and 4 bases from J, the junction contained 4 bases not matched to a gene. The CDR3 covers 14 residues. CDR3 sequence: CASSGLAGTGELFF. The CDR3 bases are TGCGCCAGCAGCGGACTAGCCGGCACCGGGGAGCTGTTTTTT.

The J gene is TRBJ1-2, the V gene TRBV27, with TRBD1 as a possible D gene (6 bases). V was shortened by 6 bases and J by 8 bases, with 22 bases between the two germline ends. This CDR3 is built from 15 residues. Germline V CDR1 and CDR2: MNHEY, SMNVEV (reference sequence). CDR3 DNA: TGTGCCAGCAGAGGGGGAGACCAGGCCCTCTGGGGCTACACCTTC. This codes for CASRGGDQALWGYTF.

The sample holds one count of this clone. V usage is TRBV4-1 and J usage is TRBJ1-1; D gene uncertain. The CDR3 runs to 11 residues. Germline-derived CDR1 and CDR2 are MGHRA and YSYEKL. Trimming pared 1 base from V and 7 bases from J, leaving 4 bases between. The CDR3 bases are TGCGCCAGCAGCCAAGGGGATGAAGCTTTCTTT. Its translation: CASSQGDEAFF.

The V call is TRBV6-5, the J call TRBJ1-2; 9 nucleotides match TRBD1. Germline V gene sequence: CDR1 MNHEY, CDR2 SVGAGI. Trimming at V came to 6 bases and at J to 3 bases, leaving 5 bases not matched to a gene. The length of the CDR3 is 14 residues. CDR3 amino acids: CASRGQGGDYGYTF. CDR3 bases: TGTGCCAGCAGGGGACAGGGAGGGGACTATGGCTACACCTTC.

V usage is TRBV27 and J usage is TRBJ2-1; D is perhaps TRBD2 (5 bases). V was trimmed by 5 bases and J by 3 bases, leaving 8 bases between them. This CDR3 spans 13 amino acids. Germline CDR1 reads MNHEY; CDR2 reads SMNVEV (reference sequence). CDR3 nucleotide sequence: TGTGCCAGCAGTATCGGGGACTACAATGAGCAGTTCTTC. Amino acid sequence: CASSIGDYNEQFF.